These T cell receptor beta chains were read from a single sample in a study of identical twins. Each CDR3 protein is one row after TCRdb ran MiXCR on the 5' RACE reads. The data contain about 100,000 distinct CDR3 sequences, under 7% of them singletons. Sequencing was performed on memory T cells sorted from blood. The receptors stem from a woman aged 45-60 years in good health. The CDR3 runs from the conserved cysteine through the conserved F or W. D genes are given only for firm matches. Rows may omit the clone size; those that give it use once, few, many or a size class.

NA,many,TRBJ2-1,TRBV5-1,CASSLRAGSEQFF,TGCGCCAGCAGCTTGAGGGCCGGTAGCGAGCAGTTCTTC
NA,many,TRBJ1-5,TRBV18,CASSPRAANQPQHF,TGTGCCAGCTCACCACGAGCAGCCAATCAGCCCCAGCATTTT
NA,few,TRBJ2-7,TRBV14,CASRGDGGSYEQYF,TGTGCCAGCCGTGGTGACGGTGGCTCCTACGAGCAGTACTTC
NA,many,TRBJ1-2,TRBV2,CASSLTLSYGYTF,TGTGCCAGCAGCTTAACACTCTCCTATGGCTACACCTTC
NA,many,TRBJ2-1,TRBV2,CATSRDLQFF,TGTGCCACGAGCCGGGACCTGCAGTTCTTC
TRBD1,few,TRBJ1-1,TRBV2,CASSEATGYTEAFF,TGTGCCAGCAGTGAAGCGACAGGGTACACTGAAGCTTTCTTT
TRBD2,many,TRBJ2-3,TRBV20-1,CSAPLKAGVGDTQYF,TGCAGTGCTCCTCTGAAAGCGGGAGTGGGAGATACGCAGTATTTT
TRBD1,NA,TRBJ1-2,TRBV12-3/TRBV12-4,CASSSAGTGVAYGYPF,TGTGCCAGCAGTAGCGCCGGGACAGGGGTTGCCTATGGCTACCCCTTC
NA,many,TRBJ2-5,TRBV29-1,CSVRFGETQYF,TGCAGCGTGAGGTTCGGGGAGACCCAGTACTTC
TRBD1,many,TRBJ2-7,TRBV20-1,CSARDPGQGFYEQYF,TGCAGTGCTAGAGATCCGGGACAGGGGTTCTACGAGCAGTACTTC
NA,many,TRBJ1-1,TRBV4-1,CASRGGASEAFF,TGCGCCAGCAGAGGGGGGGCCTCTGAAGCTTTCTTT
NA,many,TRBJ1-3,TRBV12-3/TRBV12-4,CASSFGGWAGNTIYF,TGTGCCAGCAGTTTCGGGGGGTGGGCTGGAAACACCATATATTTT
NA,NA,TRBJ1-2,TRBV30,CAWTSGSGYTF,TGTGCCTGGACCTCAGGGTCTGGCTACACCTTC
NA,NA,TRBJ2-7,TRBV7-6,CASSPGRDEQYF,TGTGCCAGCAGTCCTGGACGGGACGAGCAGTACTTC
NA,many,TRBJ1-4,TRBV10-2,CASSDQGEKLFF,TGCGCCAGCAGTGATCAGGGGGAAAAACTGTTTTTT
TRBD1,many,TRBJ2-2,TRBV9,CASSARGQTGNGELFF,TGTGCCAGCAGCGCAAGAGGGCAGACAGGGAACGGGGAGCTGTTTTTT
TRBD1,many,TRBJ2-5,TRBV11-2,CASSAGQGRIQETQYF,TGTGCCAGCAGCGCGGGACAGGGCCGAATCCAAGAGACCCAGTACTTC
TRBD1,many,TRBJ1-5,TRBV12-3/TRBV12-4,CASSQTGGNQPQHF,TGTGCCAGCAGCCAGACAGGGGGCAATCAGCCCCAGCATTTT
NA,few,TRBJ2-2,TRBV12-3/TRBV12-4,CASRPRDSLTGEHFF,TGTGCCAGCAGGCCCCGGGACTCCCTCACCGGGGAGCATTTTTTT
NA,many,TRBJ1-3,TRBV6-6,CASSLGAFGNTIYF,TGTGCCAGCAGTTTGGGGGCGTTTGGAAACACCATATATTTT
NA,NA,TRBJ1-5,TRBV19,CASSRAAHSALNQPQHF,TGTGCCAGTAGTAGGGCGGCGCACTCCGCCCTTAATCAGCCCCAGCATTTT
NA,many,TRBJ1-4,TRBV6-1,CASRLAHNEKLFF,TGTGCCAGCAGACTGGCCCACAATGAAAAACTGTTTTTT
TRBD1,NA,TRBJ1-5,TRBV19,CASSRGTGRNQPQHF,TGTGCCAGTAGTAGAGGGACAGGGAGGAATCAGCCCCAGCATTTT
TRBD2,many,TRBJ2-5,TRBV20-1,CSASRLAGQETQYF,TGCAGTGCTAGTAGACTAGCGGGCCAAGAGACCCAGTACTTC
NA,few,TRBJ2-5,TRBV5-4,CASSLDQGRLETQYF,TGTGCCAGCAGCTTGGATCAGGGGCGCCTAGAGACCCAGTACTTC
NA,many,TRBJ2-2,TRBV5-1,CASSSGLGPNTGELFF,TGCGCCAGCAGCAGCGGGTTGGGACCTAACACCGGGGAGCTGTTTTTT
NA,many,TRBJ2-5,TRBV6-1,CASRAPGVHETQYF,TGTGCCAGCAGAGCCCCAGGGGTGCACGAGACCCAGTACTTC
NA,many,TRBJ2-1,TRBV11-2,CASSLAGQARGEQFF,TGTGCCAGCAGCTTAGCTGGGCAAGCAAGGGGCGAGCAGTTCTTC
TRBD2,many,TRBJ2-1,TRBV4-1,CASRLAGGGYNEQFF,TGCGCCAGCAGACTAGCGGGAGGTGGCTACAATGAGCAGTTCTTC
NA,NA,TRBJ2-3,TRBV18,CASSPIIDTQYF,TGTGCCAGCTCACCGATCATAGATACGCAGTATTTT
TRBD1,NA,TRBJ1-2,TRBV12-3/TRBV12-4,CASSRNRGFGGYTF,TGTGCCAGCAGTAGAAACAGGGGGTTTGGTGGCTACACCTTC
NA,many,TRBJ2-7,TRBV30,CAWSMDTEQYF,TGTGCCTGGAGTATGGACACCGAGCAGTACTTC
NA,many,TRBJ2-5,TRBV6-5,CASSYPLGTQYF,TGTGCCAGCAGTTACCCTCTAGGGACCCAGTACTTC
TRBD2,many,TRBJ2-1,TRBV7-9,CASSLLAGTYNEQFF,TGTGCCAGCAGCCTACTAGCGGGGACCTACAATGAGCAGTTCTTC
TRBD1,many,TRBJ2-5,TRBV12-3/TRBV12-4,CASSPEGGGQGETQYF,TGTGCCAGCAGTCCAGAGGGGGGGGGACAGGGGGAGACCCAGTACTTC
NA,NA,TRBJ2-1,TRBV19,CASSMGVWVEQFF,TGTGCCAGTAGTATGGGAGTTTGGGTCGAGCAGTTCTTC
TRBD2,many,TRBJ2-1,TRBV19,CASKGTSGYNEQFF,TGTGCCAGTAAGGGGACTAGCGGTTACAATGAGCAGTTCTTC
TRBD2,many,TRBJ2-1,TRBV3-1,CASSQVPGRVLNEQFF,TGTGCCAGCAGCCAAGTGCCCGGGAGGGTTCTCAATGAGCAGTTCTTC
TRBD1,many,TRBJ1-5,TRBV5-1,CASSSKRTGGLIDGQPQHF,TGCGCCAGCAGCTCTAAGAGGACAGGGGGACTGATTGACGGTCAGCCCCAGCATTTT
NA,NA,TRBJ2-5,TRBV7-7,CASSLGVTRAETQYF,TGTGCCAGCAGCTTGGGGGTCACTAGAGCAGAGACCCAGTACTTC
NA,many,TRBJ2-7,TRBV7-9,CASSTGTPNEQYF,TGTGCCAGCAGCACCGGAACGCCCAACGAGCAGTACTTC
NA,few,TRBJ2-7,TRBV12-3/TRBV12-4,CASSLAPPGPLNEQYF,TGTGCCAGCAGTTTGGCCCCACCGGGGCCCTTAAATGAGCAGTACTTC
NA,NA,TRBJ2-3,TRBV10-2,CASSEFSPDTQYF,TGCGCCAGCAGTGAGTTCTCCCCAGATACGCAGTATTTT
TRBD2,many,TRBJ2-2,TRBV7-2,CASSLPGLAVNTGELFF,TGTGCCAGCAGCTTACCGGGACTAGCGGTTAACACCGGGGAGCTGTTTTTT
NA,many,TRBJ2-1,TRBV7-9,CASSPGVVYNEQFF,TGTGCCAGCAGCCCCGGTGTAGTCTACAATGAGCAGTTCTTC
NA,many,TRBJ1-6,TRBV7-2,CASSSGPGEGSPLHF,TGTGCCAGCAGCAGTGGACCCGGGGAGGGATCACCCCTCCACTTT
NA,many,TRBJ1-1,TRBV20-1,CSAPNGGFEAFF,TGCAGTGCTCCCAACGGGGGGTTTGAAGCTTTCTTT
TRBD1,NA,TRBJ2-3,TRBV5-1,CASSGLTGQLNTDTQYF,TGCGCCAGCAGTGGACTTACGGGACAGCTTAACACAGATACGCAGTATTTT
NA,few,TRBJ1-4,TRBV6-5,CASSDTRATNEKLFF,TGTGCCAGCAGTGACACTCGTGCAACTAATGAAAAACTGTTTTTT
NA,many,TRBJ1-1,TRBV2,CASSEGSGPKAFF,TGTGCCAGCAGTGAAGGGTCCGGACCGAAAGCTTTCTTT
TRBD1,NA,TRBJ2-3,TRBV4-1,CASSQYLRTGWPDTQYF,TGCGCCAGCAGCCAGTACCTCCGGACAGGTTGGCCAGATACGCAGTATTTT
NA,many,TRBJ1-5,TRBV27,CASSLEGGMPQHF,TGTGCCAGCTCCCTGGAGGGGGGAATGCCCCAGCATTTT
NA,many,TRBJ2-5,TRBV5-6,CASSIRRFQQETQYF,TGTGCCAGCAGCATCCGACGGTTTCAGCAAGAGACCCAGTACTTC
NA,many,TRBJ2-1,TRBV12-3/TRBV12-4,CASIRSGISLTNEQFF,TGTGCCAGCATCAGGTCTGGGATTTCCCTCACCAATGAGCAGTTCTTC
TRBD2,many,TRBJ2-1,TRBV4-1,CASSQLRTSGSGNEQFF,TGCGCCAGCAGCCAGCTGAGGACTAGCGGGAGCGGTAATGAGCAGTTCTTC
TRBD1,few,TRBJ2-1,TRBV15,CATSTRAGTGIFF,TGTGCCACCAGCACGAGGGCCGGGACAGGGATATTCTTC
NA,many,TRBJ1-2,TRBV4-2,CASSPGTRGDYGYTF,TGTGCCAGCAGCCCCGGGACAAGGGGAGACTATGGCTACACCTTC